The clone carrying this T cell receptor beta chain has a handful of counts. What it binds is unknown. The data were obtained in a study of early T cells in non-severe SARS-CoV-2 infection. Study-level background: The input, bulk RNA from unsorted whole blood, was sequenced, and chains were unpaired. Study-wide points: Private and CD4 specificities were missed by VDJdb matching, skewed to anti-spike CD8.

Between the trimmed V and J ends, which lost 0 bases and 8 bases, there was a span of 11 bases. The germline gives CDR1 SGHTA, CDR2 FQGNSA. This CDR3 region has 14 residues. Unique molecular identifiers were affixed to single, distinct cDNA molecules. TCRdb re-derived calls from the 5' RACE reads in MiXCR, one entry per CDR3 protein. The sample lists approximately 50,000 distinct CDR3 sequences, about 7.4% occurring once. The sequencing sample was made of whole blood. The TCR was taken from an adult who was a healthcare worker with PCR-confirmed SARS-CoV-2 infection or an uninfected control (not recorded which). V gene TRBV7-2 combines with J gene TRBJ2-1; no clear D gene. The chain's CDR3 is CASSLAGRIYEQFF. CDR3 coding DNA: TGTGCCAGCAGCTTAGCAGGCAGGATATATGAGCAGTTCTTC.